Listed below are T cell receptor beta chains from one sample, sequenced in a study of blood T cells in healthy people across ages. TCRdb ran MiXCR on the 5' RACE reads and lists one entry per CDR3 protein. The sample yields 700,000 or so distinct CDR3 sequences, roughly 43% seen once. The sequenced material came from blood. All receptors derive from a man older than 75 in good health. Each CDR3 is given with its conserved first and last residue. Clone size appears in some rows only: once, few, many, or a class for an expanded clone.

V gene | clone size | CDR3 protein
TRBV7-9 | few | CASSFPTTGEETQYF
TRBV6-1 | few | CASRGLGEGSSYEQYF
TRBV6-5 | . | CASSYYRGRNSPLHF
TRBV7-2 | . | CASRETGLRTSPLHF
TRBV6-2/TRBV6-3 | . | CASSQQGRGTEAFF
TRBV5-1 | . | CASSLISGGEISETQYF
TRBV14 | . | CASSPEGTGRGTQYF
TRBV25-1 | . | CASSEHQLGFSYNEQYF
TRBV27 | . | CASSLIKGACEAFF
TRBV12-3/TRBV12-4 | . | CASSLTSAISPLHF
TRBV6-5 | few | CASRGQGRRTDTQYF
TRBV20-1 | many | CSASDRGYEQYF
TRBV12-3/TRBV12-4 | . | CASSLARSRAKNIQYF
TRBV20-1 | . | CSAGRTGSPLHQPQHF
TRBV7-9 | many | CASSPGQGDSYEQYF
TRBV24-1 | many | CATDTGTSSYNEQYF
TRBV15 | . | CATSSPLAGGLQETQYF
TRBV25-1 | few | CASRPGQETQYF
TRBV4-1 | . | CASSQVKRSPDTQYF
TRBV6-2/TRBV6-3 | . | CASSSSGTVKNIQYF
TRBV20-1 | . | CRVHKAGGYNEQFF
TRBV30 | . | CAWSGGSLAKNIQYF
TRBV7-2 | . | CASGHRRGSTDTQYF
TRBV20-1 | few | CSARDRNPGQVREQYF
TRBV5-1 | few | CASSAGVSSGGAPTQYF
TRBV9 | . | CASSPRGLITDTQYF
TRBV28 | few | CASSLGAGGLDEQYF
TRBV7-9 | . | CASSLVIGTEYFNGYTF
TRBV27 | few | CASSFRMGTGNEKLFF
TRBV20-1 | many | CSASAGYTF
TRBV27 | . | CASRNRGTPGVFTQFF
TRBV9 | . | CASSGSASGGANEQFF
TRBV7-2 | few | CASSPRFNEQFF
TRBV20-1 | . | CSAREGLTEAFF
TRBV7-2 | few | CASSFSAGERETQYF
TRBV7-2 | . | CASSPPAGDTGELFF
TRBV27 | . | CASSLAIGGSEQFF
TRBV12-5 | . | CASAESGYEQYF
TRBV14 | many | CASSFNRNQETQYF
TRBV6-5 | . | CASSYSLAGSYEQYF
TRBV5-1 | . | CAGGVTYEQYF